These 16 T cell receptor beta chains share one sample of origin, sequenced in a study of CD8 T cells in ankylosing spondylitis. TCRdb re-analysed the 5' RACE reads in MiXCR, keeping a single row per CDR3 protein. The sample includes about 160,000 distinct CDR3 sequences, roughly 44% of them seen just once. Sequencing used synovial fluid, either unsorted or a sorted T cell fraction (not recorded which). The receptors stem from a male donor with ankylosing spondylitis.

The chain recombines TRBV6-5 with TRBJ1-1; 7 positions match TRBD1. The CDR3 extends over 15 amino acids. Germline lookup yields CDR1 MNHEY and CDR2 SVGAGI. After removal of 2 bases from V and 0 bases from J, the junction contained 3 bases not matched to a gene. The CDR3: CASSYGTDMNTEAFF. The CDR3 DNA follows: TGTGCCAGCAGTTACGGGACAGATATGAACACTGAAGCTTTCTTT.

This clonotype was picked up many times. This chain connects TRBV3-1 to TRBJ2-7; D might be TRBD1 (6 bases). The CDR3 spans 15 residues. Per the germline V gene, CDR1 is LGHDT and CDR2 is YNNKEL (reference sequence). The V and J ends lost 2 bases and 4 bases respectively, with 15 bases between them. CDR3 sequence reads: CASSQTGGQGYEQYF. CDR3 DNA: TGTGCCAGCAGCCAAACGGGCGGGCAGGGGTACGAGCAGTACTTC.

The J gene is TRBJ1-1, the V gene TRBV28; unclear D gene. CDR1 MDHEN and CDR2 SYDVKM come from the germline V gene. The CDR3 length is 13 residues. Trimming took off 6 bases at V and 2 bases at J, with 10 bases between the two ends. CDR3 residues: CASRPDGNTEAFF. Written as DNA, the CDR3 is TGTGCCAGCAGACCCGACGGAAACACTGAAGCTTTCTTT.

A single count supports this clonotype. The CDR3 sequence is CASSGLGRSRSRGYTF. The CDR3 bases are TGTGCCAGCAGTGGCCTGGGCAGATCCCGGAGTAGGGGCTACACCTTC. The J gene is TRBJ1-2, the V gene TRBV6-1; unclear D gene. V lost 4 bases, J lost 8 bases, and 23 bases lay in between. The CDR3 is 16 residues long. Germline CDR1 is MNHNS and CDR2 is SASEGT.

V is TRBV28 and J is TRBJ2-2, with 10 bases aligning to TRBD1. CDR1 and CDR2 from the germline V gene are MDHEN and SYDVKM. CDR3 length equals 16 residues. The trim removed 5 bases at V and 2 bases at J, leaving 5 bases unmatched. CDR3 region: CASSPWDRGNTGELFF. The CDR3 coding sequence is TGTGCCAGCAGTCCCTGGGACAGGGGAAACACCGGGGAGCTGTTTTTT.

This clonotype was recorded only once. The V call is TRBV2, the J call TRBJ1-1, with a weak D call TRBD1 (6 bases). This CDR3 comprises 15 residues. Trimming shortened V by 7 bases and J by 4 bases, and 19 bases separated the two germline ends. The germline V gene encodes CDR1 SNHLY and CDR2 FYNNEI. CDR3 bases: TGTGCCAGCACGTCTTACAGGGCCAGGGGCACTGAAGCTTTCTTT. This gives the protein CASTSYRARGTEAFF.

This clonotype showed up just a few times. The chain couples TRBV25-1 to TRBJ1-2; no reliable D call. The germline V gene has CDR1 MGHDK and CDR2 SYGVNS. The CDR3 consists of 14 residues. V gave up 6 bases and J gave up 0 bases, with 11 bases separating them. The CDR3 loop is CASSPKLANYGYTF. The CDR3 DNA reads as TGTGCCAGCAGCCCGAAACTTGCTAACTATGGCTACACCTTC.

The DNA of the CDR3 is TGTGCCAGCAGCTTATCGCCCGGGGAGCTGTTTTTT. Translation: CASSLSPGELFF. The chain employs TRBV7-3 and TRBJ2-2; no definite D call. The CDR3 length is 12 residues. Trimming cost V 2 bases and J 6 bases, with 4 bases left between them. Per the germline V gene, CDR1 is SGHTA and CDR2 is FQGTGA.

This chain connects TRBV5-1 to TRBJ2-3, with D uncertain. V was cut by 0 bases and J by 4 bases, with 3 bases left in between. Germline values: CDR1 SGHRS, CDR2 YFSETQ. The CDR3 length is 12 residues. The CDR3 loop is CASSLDPDTQYF. CDR3 nucleotide sequence: TGCGCCAGCAGCTTGGACCCAGATACGCAGTATTTT.

This chain uses TRBV6-2 or TRBV6-3 with TRBJ2-7; D may be TRBD1 (5 bases). The germline V gene encodes CDR1 MNHEY and CDR2 SVGEGT. Trimming left V 0 bases short and J 3 bases short, with 9 bases between. The CDR3 loop spans 14 amino acids. This CDR3 reads CASSYSSDIYEQYF. The CDR3 nucleotides are TGTGCCAGCAGTTACTCTTCGGACATCTACGAGCAGTACTTC.

The V gene is TRBV4-3, the J gene TRBJ2-7, with D possibly called TRBD1 or TRBD2 (6 bases each). V was cut by 1 base and J by 4 bases, with 11 bases left in between. Germline assignment: CDR1 LGHNA and CDR2 YSLEER. The CDR3 spans 14 residues. The CDR3 nucleotides are TGCGCCAGCAGCCAAGGAGGGGGGCGGTACGAGCAGTACTTC. The encoded protein is CASSQGGGRYEQYF.

In its sample, this clonotype was seen once. The chain is built from TRBV5-5 and TRBJ2-7, with unresolved D. Germline CDR1 reads SGHKS; CDR2 reads YYEKEE (reference sequence). This CDR3 comprises 16 residues. V was clipped by 0 bases and J by 2 bases, with 15 bases between them. The CDR3 protein is CASSLVADRAPYEQYF. DNA of the CDR3: TGTGCCAGCAGCTTGGTGGCAGACCGGGCCCCCTACGAGCAGTACTTC.

This sequence joins TRBV29-1 and TRBJ2-5, with 7 nucleotides matching TRBD1. CDR3 length: 13 amino acids. The junction had 6 bases not matched to a gene; V was cut back by 5 bases and J by 3 bases. CDR1 and CDR2 from the germline V gene are SQVTM and ANQGSEA. DNA for the CDR3: TGCAGCGTTCTACAGGGGCTCGAAGAGACCCAGTACTTC. Encoded protein: CSVLQGLEETQYF.

The rearrangement uses TRBV6-1 and TRBJ2-6, with no clear D. The V gene's germline CDR1 is MNHNS and CDR2 SASEGT. This CDR3 has 15 amino acids. The V gene lost 2 bases and the J gene lost 1 base, with 6 bases spanning the gap. CDR3 DNA: TGTGCCAGCAGTGAAAGAGTATCTGGGGCCAACGTCCTGACTTTC. This gives the protein CASSERVSGANVLTF.

This chain links TRBV18 with TRBJ1-1, with D possibly being TRBD1 (5 bases). Trimming took off 1 base at V and 2 bases at J, with 17 bases between the two ends. The length of the CDR3 is 17 residues. Germline CDR1 and CDR2: KGHSH and LQKENI. In DNA form, the CDR3 reads TGTGCCAGCTCACCACTGTTCTGGGGGTTAGAAAACACTGAAGCTTTCTTT. Its protein is CASSPLFWGLENTEAFF.

This chain connects TRBV7-3 to TRBJ2-3, with a possible D match to TRBD2 (6 bases). The CDR3 is 22 amino acids. V was clipped by 1 base and J by 1 base, with 30 bases between them. Germline values: CDR1 SGHTA, CDR2 FQGTGA. As DNA, the CDR3 is TGTGCCAGCAGCTTAATCCGAGGGAGGACTACCCCTCTACCCTTCGGCACAGATACGCAGTATTTT. Its translation: CASSLIRGRTTPLPFGTDTQYF.